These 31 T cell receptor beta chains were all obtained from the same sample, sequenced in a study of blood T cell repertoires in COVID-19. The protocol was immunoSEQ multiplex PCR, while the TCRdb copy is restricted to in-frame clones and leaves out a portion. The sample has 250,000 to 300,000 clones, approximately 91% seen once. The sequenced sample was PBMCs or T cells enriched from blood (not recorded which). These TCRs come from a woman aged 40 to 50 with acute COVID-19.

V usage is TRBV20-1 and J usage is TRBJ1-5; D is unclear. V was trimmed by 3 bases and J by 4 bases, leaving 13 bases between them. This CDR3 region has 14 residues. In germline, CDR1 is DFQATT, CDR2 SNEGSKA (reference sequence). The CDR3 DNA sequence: TGCAGTGCTAGTAAGCCCGGAGGGAATCAGCCCCAGCATTTT. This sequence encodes CSASKPGGNQPQHF.

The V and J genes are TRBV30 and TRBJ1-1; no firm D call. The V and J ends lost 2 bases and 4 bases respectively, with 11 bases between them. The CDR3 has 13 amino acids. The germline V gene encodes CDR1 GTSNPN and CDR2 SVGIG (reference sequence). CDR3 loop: CAWSLGRPTEAFF. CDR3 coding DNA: TGTGCCTGGAGTTTGGGGAGACCCACTGAAGCTTTCTTT.

The CDR3 DNA reads TGTGCCAGCAGCTTAGGCCGGACTAGCGGGTCCTACGAGCAGTACTTC. This encodes CASSLGRTSGSYEQYF. The rearrangement uses TRBV11-2 and TRBJ2-7, with 11 positions matching TRBD2. The ends lost 1 base at V and 1 base at J; junction bases unmatched: 3. CDR3 size: 16 residues. Germline loops: CDR1 SGHAT, CDR2 FQNNGV.

DNA of the CDR3: TGTGCCAGCAGCCTCAGGAGGGAAGATACGCAGTATTTT. Protein product: CASSLRREDTQYF. V and J are TRBV7-8 and TRBJ2-3; D perhaps matches TRBD2 (6 bases). Germline V CDR1 and CDR2: SGHVS, FQNEAQ. Trimming cost V 5 bases and J 5 bases, with 11 bases left between them. The length of the CDR3 is 13 residues.

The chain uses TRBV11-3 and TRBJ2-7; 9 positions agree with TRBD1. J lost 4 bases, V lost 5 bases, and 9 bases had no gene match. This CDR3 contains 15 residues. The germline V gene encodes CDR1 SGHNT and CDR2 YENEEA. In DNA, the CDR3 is TGTGCCAGCAGCCGAAACAACAGGGGGCGTTACGAGCAGTACTTC. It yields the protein CASSRNNRGRYEQYF. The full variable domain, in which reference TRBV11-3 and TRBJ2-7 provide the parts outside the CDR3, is EAGVVQSPRYKIIEKKQPVAFWCNPISGHNTLYWYLQNLGQGPELLIRYENEEAVDDSQLPKDRFSAERLKGVDSTLKIQPAELGDSAVYLCASSRNNRGRYEQYFGPGTRLTVT.

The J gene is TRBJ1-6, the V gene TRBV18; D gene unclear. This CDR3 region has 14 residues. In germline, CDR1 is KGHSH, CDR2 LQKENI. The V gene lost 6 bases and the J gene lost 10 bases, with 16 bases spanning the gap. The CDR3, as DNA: TGTGCCAGCTCCCGGGAGCAGAAGGACTCACCCCTCCACTTT. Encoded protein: CASSREQKDSPLHF.

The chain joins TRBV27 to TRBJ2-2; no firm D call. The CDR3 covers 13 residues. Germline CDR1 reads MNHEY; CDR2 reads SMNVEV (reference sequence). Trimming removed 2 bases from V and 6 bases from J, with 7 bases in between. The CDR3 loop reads CASSLDAAGELFF. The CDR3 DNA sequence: TGTGCCAGCAGTTTAGATGCGGCCGGGGAGCTGTTTTTT.

The CDR3 nucleotides are TGTGCCAGCAGCAGGGGCCTAAACAATGAGCAGTTCTTC. The encoded protein is CASSRGLNNEQFF. The chain couples TRBV2 to TRBJ2-1; perhaps TRBD1 as D (6 bases). The germline CDR1 and CDR2 sequences are SNHLY and FYNNEI. V lost 6 bases and J lost 5, with 11 bases in between. The CDR3 loop spans 13 amino acids.

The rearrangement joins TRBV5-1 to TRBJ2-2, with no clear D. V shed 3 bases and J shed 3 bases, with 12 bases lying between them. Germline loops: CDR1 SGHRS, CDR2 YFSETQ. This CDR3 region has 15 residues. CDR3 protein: CASSSRKLDTGELFF. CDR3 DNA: TGCGCCAGCAGCTCCCGAAAACTGGACACCGGGGAGCTGTTTTTT.

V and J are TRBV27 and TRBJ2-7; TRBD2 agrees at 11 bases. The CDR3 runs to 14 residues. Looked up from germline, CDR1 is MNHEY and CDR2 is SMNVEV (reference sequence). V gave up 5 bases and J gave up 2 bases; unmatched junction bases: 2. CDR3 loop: CASSGTSGAYEQYF. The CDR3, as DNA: TGTGCCAGCAGTGGGACTAGCGGTGCCTACGAGCAGTACTTC.

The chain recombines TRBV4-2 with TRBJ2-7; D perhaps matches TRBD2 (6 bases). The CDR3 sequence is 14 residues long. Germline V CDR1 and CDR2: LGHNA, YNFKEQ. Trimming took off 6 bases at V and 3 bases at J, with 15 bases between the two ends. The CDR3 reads CASSRLGTGYEQYF. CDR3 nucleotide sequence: TGTGCCAGCAGTCGCCTAGGGACTGGCTACGAGCAGTACTTC.

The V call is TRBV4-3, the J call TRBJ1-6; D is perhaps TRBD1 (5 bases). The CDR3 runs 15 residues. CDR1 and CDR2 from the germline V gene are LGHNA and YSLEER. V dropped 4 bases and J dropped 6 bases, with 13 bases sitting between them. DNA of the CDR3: TGCGCCAGCAGCCCCGCGGTGGGGCGTAATTCACCCCTCCACTTT. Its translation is CASSPAVGRNSPLHF.

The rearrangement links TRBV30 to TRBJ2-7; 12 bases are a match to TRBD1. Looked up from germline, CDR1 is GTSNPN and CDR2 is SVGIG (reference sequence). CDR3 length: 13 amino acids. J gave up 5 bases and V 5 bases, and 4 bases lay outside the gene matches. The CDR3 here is CAWGGQGADEQYF. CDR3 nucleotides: TGTGCCTGGGGGGGACAGGGGGCTGACGAGCAGTACTTC.

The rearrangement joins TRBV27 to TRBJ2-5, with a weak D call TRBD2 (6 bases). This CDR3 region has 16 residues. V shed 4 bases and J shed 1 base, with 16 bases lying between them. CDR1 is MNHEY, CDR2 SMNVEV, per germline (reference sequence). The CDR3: CASSSTLGGIQETQYF. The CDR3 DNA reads TGTGCCAGCAGTTCAACGTTGGGGGGAATCCAAGAGACCCAGTACTTC.

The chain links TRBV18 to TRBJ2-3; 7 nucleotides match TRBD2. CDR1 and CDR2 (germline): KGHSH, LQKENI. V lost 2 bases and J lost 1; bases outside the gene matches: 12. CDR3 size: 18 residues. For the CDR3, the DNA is TGTGCCAGCTCACCAGGAAGCGGAGCGGGGAGCCGCACAGATACGCAGTATTTT. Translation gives CASSPGSGAGSRTDTQYF.

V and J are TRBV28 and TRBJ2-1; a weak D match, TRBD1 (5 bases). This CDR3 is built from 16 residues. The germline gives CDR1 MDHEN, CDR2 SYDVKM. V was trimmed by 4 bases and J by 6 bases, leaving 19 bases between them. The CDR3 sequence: CASSYSGYEASNEQFF. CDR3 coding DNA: TGTGCCAGCAGTTATTCAGGGTATGAGGCCAGCAATGAGCAGTTCTTC.

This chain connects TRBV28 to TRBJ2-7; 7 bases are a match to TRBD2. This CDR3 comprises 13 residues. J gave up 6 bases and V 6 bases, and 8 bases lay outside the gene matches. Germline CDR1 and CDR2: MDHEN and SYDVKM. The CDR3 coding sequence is TGTGCCAGCAGCGGAAGGTGGGGGGGCGAGCAGTACTTC. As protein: CASSGRWGGEQYF.

The CDR3 protein is CASSYSDRLRGGQFF. In nucleotides, the CDR3 is TGTGCCAGCAGTTACTCGGACAGGCTCAGGGGAGGGCAGTTCTTC. The V call is TRBV6-2 or TRBV6-3, the J call TRBJ2-1; possibly TRBD1 for D (7 bases). V was pared by 0 bases and J by 12 bases, with 18 bases between. Per germline, CDR1 MNHEY and CDR2 SVGEGT. CDR3 length: 15 amino acids.

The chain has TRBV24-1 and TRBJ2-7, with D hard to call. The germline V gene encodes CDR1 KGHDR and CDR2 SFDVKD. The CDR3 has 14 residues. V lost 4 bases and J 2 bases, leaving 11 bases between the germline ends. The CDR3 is CATSDRTFPYEQYF. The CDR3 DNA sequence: TGTGCCACCAGTGACCGTACTTTCCCCTACGAGCAGTACTTC.

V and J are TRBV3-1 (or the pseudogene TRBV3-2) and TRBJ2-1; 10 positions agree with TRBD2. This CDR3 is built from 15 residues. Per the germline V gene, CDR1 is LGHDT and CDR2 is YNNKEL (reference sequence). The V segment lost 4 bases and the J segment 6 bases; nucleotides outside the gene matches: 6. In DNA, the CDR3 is TGTGCCAGCAGCCGCTCTAGCGGGGGATTCAATGAGCAGTTCTTC. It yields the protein CASSRSSGGFNEQFF.

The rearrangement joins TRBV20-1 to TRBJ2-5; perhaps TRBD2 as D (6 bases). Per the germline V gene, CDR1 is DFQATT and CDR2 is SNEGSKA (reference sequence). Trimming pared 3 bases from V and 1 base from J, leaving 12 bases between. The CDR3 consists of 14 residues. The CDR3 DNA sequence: TGCAGTGCTAGTAAAGGAGGGGCCCAAGAGACCCAGTACTTC. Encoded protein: CSASKGGAQETQYF.

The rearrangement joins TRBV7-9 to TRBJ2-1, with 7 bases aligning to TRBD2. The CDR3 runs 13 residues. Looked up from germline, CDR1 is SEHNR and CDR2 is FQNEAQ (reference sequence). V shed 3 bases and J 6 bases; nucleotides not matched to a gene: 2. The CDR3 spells CASSFTSVNEQFF. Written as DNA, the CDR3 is TGTGCCAGCAGCTTCACTAGCGTCAATGAGCAGTTCTTC.

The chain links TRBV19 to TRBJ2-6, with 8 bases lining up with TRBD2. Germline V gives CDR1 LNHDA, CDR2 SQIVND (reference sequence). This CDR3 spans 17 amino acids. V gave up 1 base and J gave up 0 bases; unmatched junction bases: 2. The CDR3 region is CASSIARGDSGANVLTF. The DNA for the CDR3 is TGTGCCAGTAGTATAGCGCGGGGGGACTCTGGGGCCAACGTCCTGACTTTC.

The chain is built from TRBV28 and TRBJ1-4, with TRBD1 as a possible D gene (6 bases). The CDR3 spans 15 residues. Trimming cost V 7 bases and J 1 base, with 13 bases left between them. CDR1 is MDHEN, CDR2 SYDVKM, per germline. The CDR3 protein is CASTKGGGTNEKLFF. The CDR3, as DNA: TGTGCCAGCACCAAGGGGGGGGGAACTAATGAAAAACTGTTTTTT.

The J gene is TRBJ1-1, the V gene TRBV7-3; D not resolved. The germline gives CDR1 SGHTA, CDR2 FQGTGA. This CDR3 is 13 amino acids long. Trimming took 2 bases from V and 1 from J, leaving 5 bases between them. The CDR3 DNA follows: TGTGCCAGCAGCTTATCATGGAACACTGAAGCTTTCTTT. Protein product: CASSLSWNTEAFF.

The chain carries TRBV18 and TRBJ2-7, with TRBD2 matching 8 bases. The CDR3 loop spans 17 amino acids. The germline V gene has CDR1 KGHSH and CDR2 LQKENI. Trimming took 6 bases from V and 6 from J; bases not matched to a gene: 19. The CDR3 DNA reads TGTGCCAGCTCCACCAGGCTAGCGGGCGGATCTGCAGTCGAGCAGTACTTC. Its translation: CASSTRLAGGSAVEQYF.

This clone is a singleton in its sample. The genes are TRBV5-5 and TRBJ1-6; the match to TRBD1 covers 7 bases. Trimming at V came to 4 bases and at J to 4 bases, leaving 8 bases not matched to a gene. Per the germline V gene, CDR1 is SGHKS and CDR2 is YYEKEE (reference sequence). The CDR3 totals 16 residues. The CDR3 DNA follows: TGTGCCAGCAGCCTTACGGGACAGTCTTATAATTCACCCCTCCACTTT. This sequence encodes CASSLTGQSYNSPLHF.

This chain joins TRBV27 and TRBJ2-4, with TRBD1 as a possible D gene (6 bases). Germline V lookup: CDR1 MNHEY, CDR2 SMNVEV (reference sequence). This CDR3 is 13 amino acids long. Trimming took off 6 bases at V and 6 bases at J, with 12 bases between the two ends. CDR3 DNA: TGTGCCAGCAGGGGGGCTGGCGGAAACATTCAGTACTTC. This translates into CASRGAGGNIQYF.

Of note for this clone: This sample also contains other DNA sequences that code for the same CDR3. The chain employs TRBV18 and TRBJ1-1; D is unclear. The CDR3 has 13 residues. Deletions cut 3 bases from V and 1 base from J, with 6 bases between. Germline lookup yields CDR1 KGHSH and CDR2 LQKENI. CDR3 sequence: CASSPDWNTEAFF. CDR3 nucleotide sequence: TGTGCCAGCTCACCGGACTGGAACACTGAAGCTTTCTTT.

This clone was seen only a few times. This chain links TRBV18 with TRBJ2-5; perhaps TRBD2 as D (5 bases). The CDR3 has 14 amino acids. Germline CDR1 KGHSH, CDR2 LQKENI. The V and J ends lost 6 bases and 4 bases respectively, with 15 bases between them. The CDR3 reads CASSPPTGRETQYF. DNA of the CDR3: TGTGCCAGCTCCCCTCCGACGGGGAGAGAGACCCAGTACTTC.

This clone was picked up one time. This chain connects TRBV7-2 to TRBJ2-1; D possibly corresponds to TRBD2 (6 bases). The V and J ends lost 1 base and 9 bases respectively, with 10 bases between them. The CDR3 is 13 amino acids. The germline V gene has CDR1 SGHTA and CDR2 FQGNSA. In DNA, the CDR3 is TGTGCCAGCAGCTTAGGGACTATCGGTGAGCAGTTCTTC. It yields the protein CASSLGTIGEQFF.